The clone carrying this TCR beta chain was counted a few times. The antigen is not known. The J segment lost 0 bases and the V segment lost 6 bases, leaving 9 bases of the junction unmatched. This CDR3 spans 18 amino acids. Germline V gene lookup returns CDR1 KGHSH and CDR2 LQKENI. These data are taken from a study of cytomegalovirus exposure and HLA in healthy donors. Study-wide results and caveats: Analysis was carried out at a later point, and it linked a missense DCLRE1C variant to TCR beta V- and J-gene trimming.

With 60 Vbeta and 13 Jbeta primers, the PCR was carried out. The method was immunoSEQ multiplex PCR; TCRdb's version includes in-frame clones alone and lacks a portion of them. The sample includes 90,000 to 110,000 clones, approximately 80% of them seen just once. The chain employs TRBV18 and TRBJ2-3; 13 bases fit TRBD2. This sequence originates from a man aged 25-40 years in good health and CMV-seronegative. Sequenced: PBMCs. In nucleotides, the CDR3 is TGTGCCAGCTCCCCCGGACTAGCGGGGGCGAGCAGCACAGATACGCAGTATTTT. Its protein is CASSPGLAGASSTDTQYF.